Listed below are T cell receptor beta chains from one sample, sequenced in a study of blood T cell repertoires in COVID-19. Clones were read by immunoSEQ multiplex PCR, and TCRdb kept only the in-frame ones, dropping some. Of around 150,000 clones listed, 86% are singletons. Sequenced input: peripheral blood. The source of these receptors is a man aged 18 to 30 with acute or convalescent COVID-19. Each CDR3 is given without its conserved first and last residue. Clone size appears in some rows only: once, few, many, or a class for an expanded clone.

cdr3_aa: ASSRQSGNTIY
j_call: TRBJ1-3
clone_size: few
v_call: TRBV3-1/TRBV3-2

cdr3_aa: ASSSTRSGNTIY
j_call: TRBJ1-3
clone_size: .
v_call: TRBV7-9

cdr3_aa: AISDYNQPQH
j_call: TRBJ1-5
clone_size: .
v_call: TRBV10-3

cdr3_aa: AWSTAFGGGPGQETQY
j_call: TRBJ2-5
clone_size: few
v_call: TRBV30

cdr3_aa: AWATGDREKLF
j_call: TRBJ1-4
clone_size: .
v_call: TRBV30

cdr3_aa: SASDRGAGNQPQH
j_call: TRBJ1-5
clone_size: once
v_call: TRBV20-1

cdr3_aa: ASTQRGQGAYQNTGELF
j_call: TRBJ2-2
clone_size: .
v_call: TRBV21-1

cdr3_aa: ASIAVSLCEKLF
j_call: TRBJ1-4
clone_size: few
v_call: TRBV6-5

cdr3_aa: ASSQGDSVI
j_call: TRBJ1-1
clone_size: .
v_call: TRBV4-2

cdr3_aa: ASSLGQATNEKLF
j_call: TRBJ1-4
clone_size: .
v_call: TRBV7-8

cdr3_aa: ASSKAHRGLTPNYGYT
j_call: TRBJ1-2
clone_size: .
v_call: TRBV21-1

cdr3_aa: ASSRTGRNTEAF
j_call: TRBJ1-1
clone_size: .
v_call: TRBV3-1/TRBV3-2

cdr3_aa: ASSVEGRSNQPQH
j_call: TRBJ1-5
clone_size: .
v_call: TRBV9

cdr3_aa: AWSSMGANQPQH
j_call: TRBJ1-5
clone_size: few
v_call: TRBV30

cdr3_aa: ASSSRQTNTGELF
j_call: TRBJ2-2
clone_size: once
v_call: TRBV7-2

cdr3_aa: ASILGPSTDTQY
j_call: TRBJ2-3
clone_size: .
v_call: TRBV28

cdr3_aa: ASSLAGSAEAF
j_call: TRBJ1-1
clone_size: once
v_call: TRBV5-1

cdr3_aa: ASSPDSPSYNSPLH
j_call: TRBJ1-6
clone_size: .
v_call: TRBV5-5

cdr3_aa: ASSLSSGLYIQY
j_call: TRBJ2-4
clone_size: .
v_call: TRBV28

cdr3_aa: ASSFTGEGLLTGELF
j_call: TRBJ2-2
clone_size: .
v_call: TRBV5-1

cdr3_aa: ASSTDRERIVGEQY
j_call: TRBJ2-7
clone_size: .
v_call: TRBV7-9

cdr3_aa: ASWKGAEAF
j_call: TRBJ1-1
clone_size: .
v_call: TRBV2

cdr3_aa: ASSPGQNTEAF
j_call: TRBJ1-1
clone_size: .
v_call: TRBV18

cdr3_aa: ASSSPGLARLNEQF
j_call: TRBJ2-1
clone_size: once
v_call: TRBV11-2

cdr3_aa: ASSVATSGGTDTQY
j_call: TRBJ2-3
clone_size: .
v_call: TRBV9

cdr3_aa: ATSDNNEKLF
j_call: TRBJ1-4
clone_size: .
v_call: TRBV24-1

cdr3_aa: ASSPGQGTSQPQH
j_call: TRBJ1-5
clone_size: .
v_call: TRBV28

cdr3_aa: ASSRSPTDSNQPQH
j_call: TRBJ1-5
clone_size: .
v_call: TRBV4-1

cdr3_aa: ASSSPLAGGRTDTQY
j_call: TRBJ2-3
clone_size: .
v_call: TRBV27

cdr3_aa: ASSSPSGVFPVATNEKLF
j_call: TRBJ1-4
clone_size: .
v_call: TRBV28

cdr3_aa: ASSPGQGVQETQY
j_call: TRBJ2-5
clone_size: .
v_call: TRBV3-1/TRBV3-2

cdr3_aa: ASSSTDTQY
j_call: TRBJ2-3
clone_size: .
v_call: TRBV7-9

cdr3_aa: ASSKGLAGGSYEQY
j_call: TRBJ2-7
clone_size: .
v_call: TRBV9

cdr3_aa: ASSAGQTSNQPQH
j_call: TRBJ1-5
clone_size: .
v_call: TRBV6-2/TRBV6-3

cdr3_aa: ASSQAGGNTIY
j_call: TRBJ1-3
clone_size: .
v_call: TRBV14

cdr3_aa: ASSARDRGSPLH
j_call: TRBJ1-6
clone_size: few
v_call: TRBV9

cdr3_aa: ASSIDGGPYGYT
j_call: TRBJ1-2
clone_size: once
v_call: TRBV19

cdr3_aa: ASLDSGGTDTQY
j_call: TRBJ2-3
clone_size: .
v_call: TRBV6-5

cdr3_aa: ASRGRWDRAQPQH
j_call: TRBJ1-5
clone_size: .
v_call: TRBV6-5

cdr3_aa: ASSSYSGNTIY
j_call: TRBJ1-3
clone_size: .
v_call: TRBV28

cdr3_aa: ASSPGVGFGEQF
j_call: TRBJ2-1
clone_size: .
v_call: TRBV4-1

cdr3_aa: ASSPERRSYEQY
j_call: TRBJ2-7
clone_size: few
v_call: TRBV19

cdr3_aa: ASSRYSGEKLF
j_call: TRBJ1-4
clone_size: .
v_call: TRBV12-3/TRBV12-4

cdr3_aa: ASRKEQGARGYT
j_call: TRBJ1-2
clone_size: .
v_call: TRBV4-2

cdr3_aa: ASSISGTSTDTQY
j_call: TRBJ2-3
clone_size: .
v_call: TRBV7-3

cdr3_aa: ASSYQVFSANTGELF
j_call: TRBJ2-2
clone_size: .
v_call: TRBV5-6

cdr3_aa: AISESTANTEAF
j_call: TRBJ1-1
clone_size: few
v_call: TRBV10-3

cdr3_aa: ASSPWTGRGTEAF
j_call: TRBJ1-1
clone_size: .
v_call: TRBV5-1

cdr3_aa: ASSHQLTGGVEQY
j_call: TRBJ2-7
clone_size: .
v_call: TRBV11-2

cdr3_aa: ASSLLAGDLTDTQY
j_call: TRBJ2-3
clone_size: .
v_call: TRBV5-5

cdr3_aa: ASSQGGQNSPLH
j_call: TRBJ1-6
clone_size: .
v_call: TRBV3-1/TRBV3-2

cdr3_aa: ASSPAWADRGLLNTEAF
j_call: TRBJ1-1
clone_size: .
v_call: TRBV19

cdr3_aa: ASSLPGETQY
j_call: TRBJ2-5
clone_size: .
v_call: TRBV7-3

cdr3_aa: ASASTETLGTEAF
j_call: TRBJ1-1
clone_size: .
v_call: TRBV19